This TCR beta chain stems from a study of blood T cell repertoires in COVID-19. Method: immunoSEQ multiplex PCR; TCRdb's copy keeps in-frame clones and lacks some. The data contain around 130,000 clones, around nine tenths of them singletons. This clone was observed once. The germline V gene encodes CDR1 MNHNY and CDR2 SVGAGI (reference sequence). The V gene end was trimmed by 0 bases and the J gene end by 9 bases; junction bases not matched to a gene: 10. This CDR3 is 16 amino acids long. Sequenced input: peripheral blood. The sequence derives from a woman aged 50 to 65 with acute or convalescent COVID-19. The V gene is TRBV6-6, the J gene TRBJ2-1; 8 bases line up with TRBD2. In nucleotides, the CDR3 is TGTGCCAGCAGTTACTCGAGAGCGGGAGATAATATTGAGCAGTTCTTC. This codes for CASSYSRAGDNIEQFF.